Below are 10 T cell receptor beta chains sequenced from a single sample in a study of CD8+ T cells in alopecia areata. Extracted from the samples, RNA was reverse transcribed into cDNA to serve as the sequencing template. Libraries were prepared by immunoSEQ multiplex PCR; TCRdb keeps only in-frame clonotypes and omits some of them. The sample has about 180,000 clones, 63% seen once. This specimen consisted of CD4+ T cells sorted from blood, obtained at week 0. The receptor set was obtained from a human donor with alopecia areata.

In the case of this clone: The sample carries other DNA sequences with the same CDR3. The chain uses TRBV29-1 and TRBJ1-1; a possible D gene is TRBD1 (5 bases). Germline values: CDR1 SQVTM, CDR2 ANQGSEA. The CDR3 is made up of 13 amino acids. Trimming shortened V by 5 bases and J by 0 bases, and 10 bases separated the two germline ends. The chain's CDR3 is CSVQGSMNTEAFF. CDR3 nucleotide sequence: TGCAGCGTTCAGGGAAGCATGAACACTGAAGCTTTCTTT.

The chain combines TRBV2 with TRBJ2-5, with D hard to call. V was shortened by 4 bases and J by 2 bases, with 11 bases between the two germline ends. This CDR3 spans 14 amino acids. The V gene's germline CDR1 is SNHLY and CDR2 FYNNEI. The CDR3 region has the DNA TGTGCCAGCAGTGTAGAAGCCGGACAAGAGACCCAGTACTTC. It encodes CASSVEAGQETQYF.

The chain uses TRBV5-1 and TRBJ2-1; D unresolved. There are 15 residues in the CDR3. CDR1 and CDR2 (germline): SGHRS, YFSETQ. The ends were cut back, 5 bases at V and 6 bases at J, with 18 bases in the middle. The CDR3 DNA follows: TGCGCCAGCAGGCTTGTGGACCATTGGGGCAATGAGCAGTTCTTC. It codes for CASRLVDHWGNEQFF.

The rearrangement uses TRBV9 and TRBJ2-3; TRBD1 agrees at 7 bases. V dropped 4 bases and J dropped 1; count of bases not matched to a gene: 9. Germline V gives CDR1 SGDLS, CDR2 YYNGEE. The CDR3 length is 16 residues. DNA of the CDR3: TGTGCCAGCAGCCCACAGACAGGGTCGCGCACAGATACGCAGTATTTT. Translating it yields CASSPQTGSRTDTQYF.

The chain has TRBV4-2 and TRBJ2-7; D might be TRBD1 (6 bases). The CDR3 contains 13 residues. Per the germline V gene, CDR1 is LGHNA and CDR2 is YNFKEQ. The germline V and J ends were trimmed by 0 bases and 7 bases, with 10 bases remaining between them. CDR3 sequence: CASSQDRTAEQYF. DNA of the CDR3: TGTGCCAGCAGCCAAGATAGGACAGCGGAGCAGTACTTC.

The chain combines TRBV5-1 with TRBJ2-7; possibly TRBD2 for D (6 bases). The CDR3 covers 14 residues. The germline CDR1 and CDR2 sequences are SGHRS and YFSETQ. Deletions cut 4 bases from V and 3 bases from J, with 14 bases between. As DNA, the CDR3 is TGCGCCAGCAGCGGAGGGCCAGCTGTCTACGAGCAGTACTTC. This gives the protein CASSGGPAVYEQYF.

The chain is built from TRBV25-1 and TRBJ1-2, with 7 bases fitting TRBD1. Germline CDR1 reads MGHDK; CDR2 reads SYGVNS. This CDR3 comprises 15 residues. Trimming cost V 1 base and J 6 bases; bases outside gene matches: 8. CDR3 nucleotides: TGTGCCAGCAGTGAATCCTTCGGACAGGAGGATGGCTACACCTTC. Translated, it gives CASSESFGQEDGYTF.

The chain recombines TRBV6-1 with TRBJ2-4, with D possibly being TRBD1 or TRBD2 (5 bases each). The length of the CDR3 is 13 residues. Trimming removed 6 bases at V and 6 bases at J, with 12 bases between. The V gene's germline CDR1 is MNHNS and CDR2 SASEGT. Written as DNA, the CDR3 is TGTGCCAGCAGGACCGGGACGTCAAACATTCAGTACTTC. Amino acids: CASRTGTSNIQYF.

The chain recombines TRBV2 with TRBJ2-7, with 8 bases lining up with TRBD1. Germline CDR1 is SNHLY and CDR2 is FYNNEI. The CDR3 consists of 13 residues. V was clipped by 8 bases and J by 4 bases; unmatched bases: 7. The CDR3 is CASFPDRDYEQYF. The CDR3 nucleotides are TGTGCCAGCTTCCCGGACAGGGATTACGAGCAGTACTTC.

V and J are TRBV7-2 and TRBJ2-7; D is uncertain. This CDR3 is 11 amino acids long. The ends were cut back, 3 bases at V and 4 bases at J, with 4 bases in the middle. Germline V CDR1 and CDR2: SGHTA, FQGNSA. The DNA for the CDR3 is TGTGCCAGCAGCTTGCAATACGAGCAGTACTTC. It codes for CASSLQYEQYF. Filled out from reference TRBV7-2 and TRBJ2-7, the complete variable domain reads GAGVSQSPSNKVTEKGKDVELRCDPISGHTALYWYRQSLGQGLEFLIYFQGNSAPDKSGLPSDRFSAERTGGSVSTLTIQRTQQEDSAVYLCASSLQYEQYFGPGTRLTVT.